These T cell receptor beta chains were read from a single sample in a study of blood T cell repertoires in COVID-19. Repertoires were generated with immunoSEQ multiplex PCR, while TCRdb's copy carries only in-frame clones and drops some. Counted here are roughly 160,000 clones, about 86% occurring once; the ten biggest clones make up about 7%. Material: peripheral blood. Receptors were obtained from a man over 45 with active or convalescent COVID-19. CDR3s include the opening cysteine and the closing phenylalanine or tryptophan. Fields, in order: D gene, clone size, J gene, V gene, CDR3 protein, CDR3 DNA. The D gene is left open where the match is weak. A clone size is listed for some rows: how often the clone was seen (once, few, many), or a class if it is expanded.

D gene: TRBD1
clone size: NA
J gene: TRBJ1-6
V gene: TRBV7-9
CDR3 protein: CASSLRQGGSPLHF
CDR3 DNA: TGTGCCAGCAGCTTAAGACAGGGTGGTTCACCCCTCCACTTT

D gene: NA
clone size: NA
J gene: TRBJ1-4
V gene: TRBV6-5
CDR3 protein: CASSSQGFTNEKLFF
CDR3 DNA: TGTGCCAGCAGTTCGCAGGGTTTCACTAATGAAAAACTGTTTTTT

D gene: NA
clone size: NA
J gene: TRBJ1-4
V gene: TRBV18
CDR3 protein: CASSPGGGNEKLFF
CDR3 DNA: TGTGCCAGCTCACCAGGGGGCGGTAATGAAAAACTGTTTTTT

D gene: TRBD1
clone size: NA
J gene: TRBJ1-1
V gene: TRBV7-2
CDR3 protein: CASSIWTGIEAFF
CDR3 DNA: TGTGCCAGCAGCATCTGGACAGGGATTGAAGCTTTCTTT

D gene: NA
clone size: NA
J gene: TRBJ1-1
V gene: TRBV27
CDR3 protein: CASSSSGGSTVAFF
CDR3 DNA: TGTGCCAGCAGTTCCTCTGGGGGCTCCACGGTAGCTTTCTTT

D gene: NA
clone size: NA
J gene: TRBJ2-7
V gene: TRBV13
CDR3 protein: CASSFSGEGTYEQYF
CDR3 DNA: TGTGCCAGCAGCTTCAGCGGCGAGGGCACCTACGAGCAGTACTTC

D gene: TRBD1
clone size: few
J gene: TRBJ1-2
V gene: TRBV5-1
CDR3 protein: CASSYGQGQGYTF
CDR3 DNA: TGCGCCAGCAGCTACGGACAGGGTCAGGGCTACACCTTC

D gene: TRBD1
clone size: NA
J gene: TRBJ1-2
V gene: TRBV3-1/TRBV3-2
CDR3 protein: CASSQADRGVYGYTF
CDR3 DNA: TGTGCCAGCAGCCAAGCGGACAGGGGGGTCTATGGCTACACCTTC

D gene: NA
clone size: NA
J gene: TRBJ2-2
V gene: TRBV6-5
CDR3 protein: CASSYAGVNTGELFF
CDR3 DNA: TGTGCCAGCAGTTACGCCGGGGTTAACACCGGGGAGCTGTTTTTT

D gene: TRBD1
clone size: NA
J gene: TRBJ2-1
V gene: TRBV18
CDR3 protein: CASSPPRQGLYNEQFF
CDR3 DNA: TGTGCCAGCTCACCACCGCGACAGGGGCTCTACAATGAGCAGTTCTTC

D gene: TRBD1
clone size: NA
J gene: TRBJ1-2
V gene: TRBV18
CDR3 protein: CASSRNRDRDGGYTF
CDR3 DNA: TGTGCCAGCTCACGAAACCGGGACAGGGATGGCGGCTACACCTTC

D gene: TRBD2
clone size: NA
J gene: TRBJ2-5
V gene: TRBV11-3
CDR3 protein: CASSLQLAGVGETQYF
CDR3 DNA: TGTGCCAGCAGCTTACAACTAGCGGGAGTGGGAGAGACCCAGTACTTC

D gene: TRBD1
clone size: NA
J gene: TRBJ1-2
V gene: TRBV25-1
CDR3 protein: CASSEHPGQENYGYTF
CDR3 DNA: TGTGCCAGCAGTGAACACCCGGGACAGGAAAACTATGGCTACACCTTC

D gene: TRBD1
clone size: once
J gene: TRBJ1-1
V gene: TRBV7-6
CDR3 protein: CASSSSGTASNTEAFF
CDR3 DNA: TGTGCCAGCAGCTCCTCCGGGACAGCTTCGAACACTGAAGCTTTCTTT